This T cell receptor (beta chain) was sequenced during a study of beta chain features in type 1 diabetes. Broader study findings: The study found fewer insertions and more deletions at VDJ junctions in type 1 diabetes patients. Moderate yet significant TCRB CDR3 shortening was seen in Type 1 diabetes patients in all four CD4+ subsets.

Since all of the isolated RNA was reverse transcribed, expressed TCRB transcripts were what got sequenced. Profiled with immunoSEQ multiplex PCR; TCRdb holds only in-frame clones, not every one. The table has about 660,000 clones, over 11% seen once; the top ten hold 0.035% to 0.045%. This clone showed up just a few times. The antigen is unknown. CDR3 length: 15 amino acids. Germline CDR1 reads SEHNR; CDR2 reads FQNEAQ (reference sequence). V was clipped by 2 bases and J by 4 bases; unmatched bases: 6. V gene TRBV7-9 combines with J gene TRBJ2-7, with 9 bases that match TRBD2. Sequences were obtained from naive CD4+ T cells from blood. The TCR sequence derives from a man between 18 and 29 years old with type 1 diabetes. The CDR3 coding sequence is TGTGCCAGCAGCTTATATAGCGGGAGCTTTTACGAGCAGTACTTC. It yields the protein CASSLYSGSFYEQYF.